The 27 T cell receptor beta chains below all came from one sample that was sequenced in a study of spatial heterogeneity in lung cancer. Time point specified: sample taken at primary tumor resection. Whole RNA, which was extracted from tumor, nontumor lung tissue or frozen PBMC, was sequenced without any cell sorting. MiXCR, applied by TCRdb to the 5' RACE reads, yields one record per CDR3 protein. The sample consists of roughly 9,800 distinct CDR3 sequences, roughly 6% of them appearing once. The source was PBMCs, collected at surgery. The receptor set was obtained from a male donor with early-stage non-small cell lung cancer.

Within the sample, this clonotype is medium-sized. V and J are TRBV20-1 and TRBJ2-7; 7 positions match TRBD2. J lost 5 bases, V lost 2 bases, and 3 bases had no gene match. The CDR3 spans 12 residues. CDR1 and CDR2 from the germline V gene are DFQATT and SNEGSKA (reference sequence). Here the CDR3 reads CSARPLANEQYF. CDR3 sequence (DNA): TGCAGTGCTAGACCACTAGCGAACGAGCAGTACTTC.

This clonotype is medium-sized (0.01 to 0.1%) in the sample. V and J are TRBV20-1 and TRBJ1-6, with D hard to call. Trimming stripped 0 bases from V and 5 bases from J, with 8 bases between. The CDR3 contains 14 residues. CDR1 and CDR2 from the germline V gene are DFQATT and SNEGSKA (reference sequence). CDR3 nucleotide sequence: TGCAGTGCTAGAGATGTACGGGATAATTCACCCCTCCACTTT. Residues: CSARDVRDNSPLHF.

This clonotype has just a few counts. This chain joins TRBV5-4 and TRBJ2-5; perhaps D is TRBD1 or TRBD2 (6 bases each). CDR1 SGHNT and CDR2 YYREEE come from the germline V gene (reference sequence). This CDR3 spans 15 amino acids. Trimming removed 0 bases from V and 1 base from J, with 10 bases in between. The CDR3 DNA is TGTGCCAGCAGCTTGGGGAGGGGGTCCCAAGAGACCCAGTACTTC. Translation gives CASSLGRGSQETQYF.

The rearrangement joins TRBV29-1 to TRBJ2-1, with 9 bases that match TRBD2. CDR1 and CDR2 (germline): SQVTM, ANQGSEA. Trimming took 3 bases from V and 3 from J; bases not matched to a gene: 3. The CDR3 totals 14 residues. The CDR3 is CSVDRSGSYNEQFF. The CDR3 DNA is TGCAGCGTTGACCGTAGCGGGAGCTACAATGAGCAGTTCTTC.

This clonotype was counted only a few times. The chain couples TRBV7-2 to TRBJ2-2, with D tentatively TRBD1 or TRBD2 (5 bases each). CDR3 length: 15 amino acids. CDR1 is SGHTA, CDR2 FQGNSA, per germline. The germline V and J ends were trimmed by 5 bases and 5 bases, with 15 bases remaining between them. CDR3 DNA sequence: TGTGCCAGCAGCCTCGTCGGGGCCGGGACCGGGGAGCTGTTTTTT. This codes for CASSLVGAGTGELFF.

The J gene is TRBJ2-4, the V gene TRBV4-2; D uncertain. CDR1 is LGHNA and CDR2 is YNFKEQ in the germline V gene. Trimming took off 0 bases at V and 4 bases at J, with 4 bases between the two ends. The CDR3 contains 13 residues. The CDR3 region is CASSQDKKNIQYF. The CDR3 region has the DNA TGTGCCAGCAGCCAAGATAAGAAAAACATTCAGTACTTC.

This clonotype was picked up many times. The chain carries TRBV28 and TRBJ2-3; 7 nucleotides align to TRBD2. V dropped 3 bases and J dropped 1; count of bases not matched to a gene: 1. The germline V gene has CDR1 MDHEN and CDR2 SYDVKM. This CDR3 has 14 residues. In DNA, the CDR3 is TGTGCCAGCAGTTTCCTAGCGGGCACAGATACGCAGTATTTT. It specifies CASSFLAGTDTQYF.

This clonotype came up many times. The chain employs TRBV3-1 and TRBJ2-7, with TRBD2 identical over 7 bases. The V gene end was trimmed by 4 bases and the J gene end by 5 bases; junction bases not matched to a gene: 11. Germline CDR1 is LGHDT and CDR2 is YNNKEL (reference sequence). The CDR3 covers 15 residues. The CDR3 coding sequence is TGTGCCAGCAGCCTCAGCGGGACCCGCGACCACGAGCAGTACTTC. It specifies CASSLSGTRDHEQYF.

This clonotype was recorded at least ten times. The J gene is TRBJ2-1, the V gene TRBV11-2; 9 bases line up with TRBD1. Germline assignment: CDR1 SGHAT and CDR2 FQNNGV. The CDR3 loop spans 13 amino acids. The V and J ends lost 3 bases and 6 bases, in that order; junction bases with no gene match: 0. This CDR3 reads CASSLDRGNEQFF. CDR3 DNA sequence: TGTGCCAGCAGCTTGGACAGGGGCAATGAGCAGTTCTTC.

The genes are TRBV7-2 and TRBJ2-3, with 9 bases lining up with TRBD2. CDR3 length: 16 amino acids. With 4 bases clipped from V and 5 bases from J, the junction kept 10 bases outside the gene matches. The germline V gene has CDR1 SGHTA and CDR2 FQGNSA. This chain's CDR3 is CASSSVAGAPGDTQYF. The DNA for the CDR3 is TGTGCCAGCAGCTCAGTAGCGGGGGCGCCCGGAGATACGCAGTATTTT.

The sample holds many counts of this clonotype. V is TRBV11-2 and J is TRBJ2-3; D is uncertain. Trimming cost V 0 bases and J 2 bases, with 9 bases left between them. Germline V gene sequence: CDR1 SGHAT, CDR2 FQNNGV. CDR3 length: 15 residues. The CDR3 spells CASSLDQGTTDTQYF. CDR3 DNA: TGTGCCAGCAGCTTAGATCAAGGCACCACAGATACGCAGTATTTT.

This clonotype came up a few times. The chain links TRBV12-3 or TRBV12-4 to TRBJ1-1, with a possible D match to TRBD1 (5 bases). Trimming pared 2 bases from V and 4 bases from J, leaving 14 bases between. This CDR3 spans 15 amino acids. The CDR3 sequence is CASSLSSGPLTEAFF. In DNA form, the CDR3 reads TGTGCCAGCAGTTTATCTTCGGGACCGCTCACTGAAGCTTTCTTT.

This clonotype was seen repeatedly, ten times or more. The chain combines TRBV7-9 with TRBJ1-1, with D uncertain. This CDR3 is 12 amino acids long. Germline V CDR1 and CDR2: SEHNR, FQNEAQ (reference sequence). V lost 2 bases and J lost 5, with 6 bases in between. CDR3 sequence: CASSLPQTEAFF. The CDR3 DNA reads TGTGCCAGCAGCTTACCCCAGACTGAAGCTTTCTTT.

In its sample, this clonotype was seen many times. This chain connects TRBV7-6 to TRBJ1-1, with TRBD1 matching over 8 bases. The CDR3 has 14 amino acids. Trimming removed 5 bases from V and 5 bases from J; junction bases left unmatched: 7. Germline CDR1 is SGHVS and CDR2 is FNYEAQ. The CDR3 DNA follows: TGTGCCAGCAGCCAGACAGGGGAGGGGACTGAAGCTTTCTTT. It yields the protein CASSQTGEGTEAFF.

In its sample, this clonotype is medium-sized. The chain combines TRBV5-1 with TRBJ2-2, with TRBD2 matching over 9 bases. Germline CDR1 and CDR2: SGHRS and YFSETQ. V lost 2 bases, J lost 3 bases, and 5 bases stayed unmatched. This CDR3 is 16 amino acids long. CDR3 in DNA: TGCGCCAGCAGCTTAGGACTAGCGTCGGACACCGGGGAGCTGTTTTTT. This encodes CASSLGLASDTGELFF.

The table lists this clonotype with many counts. The chain employs TRBV25-1 and TRBJ1-2; 8 nucleotides match TRBD1. V gave up 3 bases and J gave up 6 bases; unmatched junction bases: 9. The CDR3 spans 15 residues. Germline V gene sequence: CDR1 MGHDK, CDR2 SYGVNS. The CDR3 DNA reads as TGTGCCAGCAGTGACCCAGGACAGGGACCTGATGGCTACACCTTC. It translates to CASSDPGQGPDGYTF.

This clonotype counts as medium-sized (0.01 to 0.1%). The chain couples TRBV6-2 or TRBV6-3 to TRBJ2-1, with 10 bases aligning to TRBD2. CDR1 and CDR2 (germline): MNHEY, SVGEGT. Germline trimming cut 0 bases from V and 10 bases from J; bases unmatched to any gene: 12. The CDR3 is made up of 17 amino acids. The CDR3 is CASSYSRIATSGSEQFF. The CDR3 DNA reads TGTGCCAGCAGTTACTCGAGGATCGCGACTAGCGGGTCAGAGCAGTTCTTC.

Comments on this clonotype: One junction end disagrees with the germline gene, perhaps due to a read error. This chain links TRBV2 with TRBJ2-4, with unresolved D. The CDR3 is 13 amino acids. The V gene's germline CDR1 is SNHLY and CDR2 FYNNEI. The CDR3 protein is CASSVGYKNIEYF. The CDR3 DNA follows: TGTGCCAGCAGTGTAGGGTATAAAAACATTGAGTACTTC.

This clonotype was recorded at least ten times. The chain carries TRBV20-1 and TRBJ2-7; 8 nucleotides line up with TRBD2. J gave up 3 bases and V 0 bases, and 7 bases lay outside the gene matches. CDR1 DFQATT and CDR2 SNEGSKA come from the germline V gene (reference sequence). CDR3 length: 15 amino acids. CDR3 nucleotide sequence: TGCAGTGCTAGAGATGCAGGGACTAGTAACTACGAGCAGTACTTC. It encodes CSARDAGTSNYEQYF.

This clonotype was counted ten times or more. The J gene is TRBJ2-2, the V gene TRBV28; tentative D call: TRBD2 (5 bases). The V and J ends lost 8 bases and 1 base respectively, with 11 bases between them. Per germline, CDR1 MDHEN and CDR2 SYDVKM. The CDR3 sequence is 14 residues long. For the CDR3, the DNA is TGTGCCAGCCTTACGGACTGGAACACCGGGGAGCTGTTTTTT. It is translated as CASLTDWNTGELFF.

This clonotype was recorded many times. This chain links TRBV27 with TRBJ2-2, with TRBD2 matching over 8 bases. CDR1 and CDR2 from the germline V gene are MNHEY and SMNVEV (reference sequence). Trimming took 5 bases from V and 1 from J; bases not matched to a gene: 3. CDR3 length: 15 amino acids. CDR3 in DNA: TGTGCCAGCAGTCCTCTAGCGGGGAACACCGGGGAGCTGTTTTTT. Translating it yields CASSPLAGNTGELFF.

This clonotype appeared a few times. The chain is built from TRBV5-1 and TRBJ2-5; D is possibly TRBD2 (5 bases). The V gene lost 0 bases and the J gene lost 5 bases, with 14 bases spanning the gap. CDR3 size: 15 residues. The germline V gene has CDR1 SGHRS and CDR2 YFSETQ. The CDR3 loop is CASSLVPGGGETQYF. CDR3 bases: TGCGCCAGCAGCTTGGTTCCGGGCGGCGGGGAGACCCAGTACTTC. Together with reference TRBV5-1 and TRBJ2-5, the CDR3 gives the full variable domain: KAGVTQTPRYLIKTRGQQVTLSCSPISGHRSVSWYQQTPGQGLQFLFEYFSETQRNKGNFPGRFSGRQFSNSRSEMNVSTLELGDSALYLCASSLVPGGGETQYFGPGTRLLVL.

This clonotype has a count of ten or more. The chain joins TRBV7-3 to TRBJ1-2; weak D call: TRBD1 (6 bases). Germline loops: CDR1 SGHTA, CDR2 FQGTGA. This CDR3 region has 14 residues. The V end lost 7 bases, the J end lost 4 bases, and 16 bases lay between the germline ends. CDR3 amino acids: CASTEGGGSYGYTF. CDR3 DNA sequence: TGTGCCAGCACCGAAGGTGGGGGCAGCTATGGCTACACCTTC.

This clonotype was recorded at least ten times. This chain uses TRBV7-2 with TRBJ2-5, with 9 bases lining up with TRBD2. With 3 bases clipped from V and 5 bases from J, the junction kept 4 bases outside the gene matches. The CDR3 runs 14 residues. Per the germline V gene, CDR1 is SGHTA and CDR2 is FQGNSA. This CDR3 is CASSFIAGAETQYF. The CDR3 DNA follows: TGTGCCAGCAGCTTTATAGCGGGAGCGGAGACCCAGTACTTC.

There are many counts of this clonotype. The rearrangement links TRBV7-8 to TRBJ2-7, with a possible D match to TRBD1 (5 bases). Per germline, CDR1 SGHVS and CDR2 FQNEAQ. Trimming took off 4 bases at V and 2 bases at J, with 9 bases between the two ends. This CDR3 region has 13 residues. The CDR3 protein is CASSYDRTYEQYF. CDR3 sequence (DNA): TGTGCCAGCAGCTATGACAGAACCTACGAGCAGTACTTC.

In this sample, this clonotype turned up many times. The CDR3 here is CASSPPYTGGYEQYF. The CDR3 DNA reads as TGTGCCAGCTCACCACCTTATACAGGGGGTTACGAGCAGTACTTC. The rearrangement joins TRBV18 to TRBJ2-7; 8 nucleotides match TRBD1. With V trimmed by 0 bases and J by 4 bases, 5 bases remained unmatched. The CDR3 loop spans 15 amino acids. CDR1 and CDR2 (germline): KGHSH, LQKENI.

Judged by abundance, this clonotype is medium-sized. The rearrangement joins TRBV9 to TRBJ2-3; D is undetermined. Trimming removed 0 bases at V and 0 bases at J, with 8 bases between. This CDR3 has 15 amino acids. Germline CDR1 and CDR2: SGDLS and YYNGEE. CDR3 in amino acids: CASSVEDSSTDTQYF. CDR3 nucleotide sequence: TGTGCCAGCAGCGTAGAAGACTCTAGCACAGATACGCAGTATTTT. Drawing the rest from reference TRBV9 and TRBJ2-3, the complete variable domain is DSGVTQTPKHLITATGQRVTLRCSPRSGDLSVYWYQQSLDQGLQFLIQYYNGEERAKGNILERFSAQQFPDLHSELNLSSLELGDSALYFCASSVEDSSTDTQYFGPGTRLTVL.